This TCR beta chain was captured by sequencing in a study of CD8 T cells in ankylosing spondylitis. TCRdb recomputed calls from the 5' RACE reads with MiXCR, one row per CDR3 protein. The sample shows some 240,000 distinct CDR3 sequences, around 25% of them seen only once. The CDR3 is 12 amino acids. Germline CDR1 MNHNS, CDR2 SASEGT. V was pared by 3 bases and J by 11 bases, with 11 bases between. The chain has TRBV6-1 and TRBJ1-5; D perhaps matches TRBD1 (5 bases). Sequenced: blood, either unsorted or a sorted T cell fraction (not recorded which). This sequence was found in a male donor with ankylosing spondylitis or in good health (not recorded which). CDR3 nucleotide sequence: TGTGCCAGCAGTGAGTCCAGGGCGGCCCAGCATTTT. Translation: CASSESRAAQHF.